This entry lists 16 T cell receptor beta chains sequenced from one sample in a study of OX40 agonist ivuxolimab in advanced cancers. The library was made by the immunoSEQ multiplex PCR assay. TCRdb provides this immuneACCESS table in a form limited to in-frame rearrangements. Some clones are lacking; in checked studies, under half of them reflect an unresolved V gene, and why the rest are absent is not known. Here the sample has 30,000 to 40,000 clones; 75% to 85% occur a single time. Around 20% of the sample is taken by the ten largest. The input for sequencing was CD4+ or CD8+ T cells sorted from blood, taken in a trial of the OX40 agonist ivuxolimab. These receptors originate from an adult with an advanced solid tumor such as melanoma, head and neck, liver or kidney cancer.

This clone was observed a handful of times. The chain is built from TRBV27 and TRBJ1-6; weak D call: TRBD1 (5 bases). Trimming took 7 bases from V and 10 from J, leaving 14 bases between them. Looked up from germline, CDR1 is MNHEY and CDR2 is SMNVEV (reference sequence). The CDR3 loop spans 13 amino acids. CDR3 sequence reads: CASKGKGWSPLHF. CDR3 sequence (DNA): TGTGCCAGCAAGGGGAAGGGCTGGTCACCCCTCCACTTT.

The genes are TRBV9 and TRBJ2-3; no definite D call. The germline CDR1 and CDR2 sequences are SGDLS and YYNGEE. The CDR3 spans 14 residues. V was pared by 0 bases and J by 5 bases, with 10 bases between. The CDR3 sequence is CASSVGVRVDTQYF. The DNA of the CDR3 is TGTGCCAGCAGCGTAGGGGTTCGGGTAGATACGCAGTATTTT.

V usage is TRBV11-2 and J usage is TRBJ1-2; D possibly corresponds to TRBD1 (5 bases). The length of the CDR3 is 13 residues. V lost 6 bases to trimming and J lost 0 bases, with 8 bases between them. The germline V gene has CDR1 SGHAT and CDR2 FQNNGV. CDR3 nucleotide sequence: TGTGCCAGCAGTTCGGGGCCTAACTATGGCTACACCTTC. Amino acids: CASSSGPNYGYTF. Drawing the rest from reference TRBV11-2 and TRBJ1-2, the complete variable domain is EAGVAQSPRYKIIEKRQSVAFWCNPISGHATLYWYQQILGQGPKLLIQFQNNGVVDDSQLPKDRFSAERLKGVDSTLKIQPAKLEDSAVYLCASSSGPNYGYTFGSGTRLTVV.

This clone came up a few times. The CDR3 region is CASSPEAGLAVPKNIQYF. The CDR3 coding sequence is TGTGCCAGTAGTCCTGAGGCGGGACTAGCGGTTCCCAAAAACATTCAGTACTTC. The gene calls are TRBV19 and TRBJ2-4; 11 nucleotides line up with TRBD2. The V gene's germline CDR1 is LNHDA and CDR2 SQIVND (reference sequence). This CDR3 is built from 18 residues. Trimming cost V 5 bases and J 2 bases; bases outside gene matches: 11.

J is TRBJ2-5 and V is TRBV7-2; tentative D call: TRBD2 (5 bases). Germline-derived CDR1 and CDR2 are SGHTA and FQGNSA. The CDR3 runs 14 residues. Trimming took off 4 bases at V and 6 bases at J, with 15 bases between the two ends. CDR3 nucleotide sequence: TGTGCCAGCAGCTCCCCTAGTCAGCGGCAGACCCAGTACTTC. It yields the protein CASSSPSQRQTQYF.

The chain has TRBV10-2 and TRBJ2-1; tentative D call: TRBD2 (5 bases). Germline V lookup: CDR1 WSHSY, CDR2 SAAADI. With 9 bases removed from V and 1 base from J, the gap between germline ends came to 13 bases. CDR3 length equals 14 residues. CDR3 sequence reads: CASTSEGSYNEQFF. In DNA, the CDR3 is TGCGCCAGTACCTCAGAGGGATCCTACAATGAGCAGTTCTTC.

The chain combines TRBV7-2 with TRBJ2-3; 9 nucleotides align to TRBD2. The CDR3 sequence is 16 residues long. Germline-derived CDR1 and CDR2 are SGHTA and FQGNSA. Trimming took 2 bases from V and 3 from J; bases not matched to a gene: 6. In DNA, the CDR3 is TGTGCCAGCAGCTTAAGGTTAGCGGGAGTAACAGATACGCAGTATTTT. This gives the protein CASSLRLAGVTDTQYF.

The rearrangement links TRBV9 to TRBJ2-1; D not certain. Between the trimmed V and J ends, which lost 0 bases and 0 bases, there was a span of 4 bases. The CDR3 contains 14 residues. CDR1 is SGDLS and CDR2 is YYNGEE in the germline V gene. CDR3 sequence (DNA): TGTGCCAGCAGCGTAGAAAGCTCCTACAATGAGCAGTTCTTC. Its translation: CASSVESSYNEQFF. The full variable domain, its missing parts supplied by reference TRBV9 and TRBJ2-1, is DSGVTQTPKHLITATGQRVTLRCSPRSGDLSVYWYQQSLDQGLQFLIQYYNGEERAKGNILERFSAQQFPDLHSELNLSSLELGDSALYFCASSVESSYNEQFFGPGTRLTVL.

V and J are TRBV10-3 and TRBJ1-3; 7 positions agree with TRBD1. The CDR3 is 14 amino acids. Per germline, CDR1 ENHRY and CDR2 SYGVKD. V trimming: 7 bases; J trimming: 4 bases; junction bases outside the gene matches: 7. The CDR3: CAITSTGYGNTIYF. In DNA form, the CDR3 reads TGTGCCATCACCTCGACAGGGTACGGAAACACCATATATTTT.

Notes on this clone: One junction end does not reproduce the germline sequence, and a read error may be involved. The V call is TRBV5-4, the J call TRBJ1-2, with 7 nucleotides matching TRBD1. The CDR3 runs to 15 residues. CDR1 is SGHNT and CDR2 is YYREEE in the germline V gene (reference sequence). The CDR3 coding sequence is TGCGCCAGCAGCCAAGATTCTCTAGGGGGCTCGGGCTACACCTTC. Its protein product is CASSQDSLGGSGYTF.

This chain connects TRBV19 to TRBJ1-1; TRBD1 agrees at 7 bases. With V trimmed by 8 bases and J by 4 bases, 7 bases remained unmatched. The CDR3 covers 13 residues. Per germline, CDR1 LNHDA and CDR2 SQIVND (reference sequence). The CDR3 bases are TGTGCCAGTGACAGGGTAGGAGGCACTGAAGCTTTCTTT. This codes for CASDRVGGTEAFF. The full variable domain, rest sourced from reference TRBV19 and TRBJ1-1, is DGGITQSPKYLFRKEGQNVTLSCEQNLNHDAMYWYRQDPGQGLRLIYYSQIVNDFQKGDIAEGYSVSREKKESFPLTVTSAQKNPTAFYLCASDRVGGTEAFFGQGTRLTVV.

The chain couples TRBV28 to TRBJ1-2, with unresolved D. Germline V lookup: CDR1 MDHEN, CDR2 SYDVKM. V lost 4 bases to trimming and J lost 5 bases, with 14 bases between them. The CDR3 contains 14 residues. CDR3 bases: TGTGCCAGCAGTTGGAGCGATCCCGGTTATGGCTACACCTTC. Protein product: CASSWSDPGYGYTF.

This chain uses TRBV30 with TRBJ1-1, with no clear D. Germline V gene sequence: CDR1 GTSNPN, CDR2 SVGIG (reference sequence). The CDR3 extends over 12 amino acids. V was pared by 3 bases and J by 5 bases, with 10 bases between. The CDR3 bases are TGTGCCTGGAGCGCACAGAGGACTGAAGCTTTCTTT. It yields the protein CAWSAQRTEAFF.

V and J are TRBV5-1 and TRBJ1-3; D gene ambiguous. V was clipped by 0 bases and J by 2 bases, with 9 bases between them. From germline, CDR1 is SGHRS and CDR2 YFSETQ. This CDR3 has 15 amino acids. CDR3 amino acids: CASSLAGSAGNTIYF. The CDR3 coding sequence is TGCGCCAGCAGCTTGGCGGGGAGCGCTGGAAACACCATATATTTT.

The chain combines TRBV9 with TRBJ2-1, with TRBD1 matching over 7 bases. Per germline, CDR1 SGDLS and CDR2 YYNGEE. The V and J ends lost 3 bases and 4 bases, in that order; junction bases with no gene match: 1. CDR3 length: 13 amino acids. CDR3 loop: CASSADRYNEQFF. For the CDR3, the DNA is TGTGCCAGCAGCGCGGACAGGTACAATGAGCAGTTCTTC. Together with reference TRBV9 and TRBJ2-1, the CDR3 gives the full variable domain: DSGVTQTPKHLITATGQRVTLRCSPRSGDLSVYWYQQSLDQGLQFLIQYYNGEERAKGNILERFSAQQFPDLHSELNLSSLELGDSALYFCASSADRYNEQFFGPGTRLTVL.

This clone was observed a single time. The chain uses TRBV7-2 and TRBJ2-7; D might be TRBD1 or TRBD2, each matching 5 bases. CDR3 length: 14 residues. Germline-derived CDR1 and CDR2 are SGHTA and FQGNSA. V was shortened by 3 bases and J by 4 bases, with 13 bases between the two germline ends. The CDR3 DNA reads as TGTGCCAGCAGCTTGATGGGGGTCCAGTACGAGCAGTACTTC. Amino acid sequence: CASSLMGVQYEQYF.